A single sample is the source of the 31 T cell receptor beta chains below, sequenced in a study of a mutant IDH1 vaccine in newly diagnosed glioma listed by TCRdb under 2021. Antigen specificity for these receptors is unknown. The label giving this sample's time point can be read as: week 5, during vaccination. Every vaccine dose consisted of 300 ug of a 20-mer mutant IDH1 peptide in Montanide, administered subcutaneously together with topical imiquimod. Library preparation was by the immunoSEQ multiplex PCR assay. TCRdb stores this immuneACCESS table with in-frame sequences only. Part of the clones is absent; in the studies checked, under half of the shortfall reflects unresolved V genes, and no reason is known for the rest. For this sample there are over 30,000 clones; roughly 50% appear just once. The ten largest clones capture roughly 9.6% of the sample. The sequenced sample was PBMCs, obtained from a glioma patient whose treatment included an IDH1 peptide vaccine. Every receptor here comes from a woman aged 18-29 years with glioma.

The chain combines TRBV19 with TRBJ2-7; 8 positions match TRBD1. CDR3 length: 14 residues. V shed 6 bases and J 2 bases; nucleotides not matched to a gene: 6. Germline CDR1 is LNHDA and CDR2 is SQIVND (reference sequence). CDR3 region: CASSRGQGTYEQYF. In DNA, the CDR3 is TGTGCCAGTAGCCGCGGACAGGGCACCTACGAGCAGTACTTC.

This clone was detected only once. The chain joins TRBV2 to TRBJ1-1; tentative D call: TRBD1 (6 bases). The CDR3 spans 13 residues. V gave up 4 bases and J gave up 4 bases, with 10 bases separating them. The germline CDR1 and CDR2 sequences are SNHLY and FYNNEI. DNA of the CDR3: TGTGCCAGCAGTGGGACAGCCTTCACTGAAGCTTTCTTT. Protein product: CASSGTAFTEAFF.

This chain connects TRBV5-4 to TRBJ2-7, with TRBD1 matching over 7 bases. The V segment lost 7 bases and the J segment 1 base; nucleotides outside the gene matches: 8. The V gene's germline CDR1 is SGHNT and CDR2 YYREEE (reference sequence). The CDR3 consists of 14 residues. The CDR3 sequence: CASAEGTDSYEQYF. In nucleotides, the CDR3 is TGTGCCAGCGCCGAAGGGACAGATTCCTACGAGCAGTACTTC.

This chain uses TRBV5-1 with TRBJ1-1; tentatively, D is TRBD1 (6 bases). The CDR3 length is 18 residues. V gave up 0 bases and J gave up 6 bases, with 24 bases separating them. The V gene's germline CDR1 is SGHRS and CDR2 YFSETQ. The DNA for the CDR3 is TGCGCCAGCAGCTTGGGGTGGGGGGCGGTTCCGTTCGGGGCTGAAGCTTTCTTT. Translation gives CASSLGWGAVPFGAEAFF.

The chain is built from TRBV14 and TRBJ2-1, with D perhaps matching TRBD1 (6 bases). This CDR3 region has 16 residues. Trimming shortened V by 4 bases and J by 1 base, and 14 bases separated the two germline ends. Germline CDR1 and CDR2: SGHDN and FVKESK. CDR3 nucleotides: TGTGCCAGCAGCCGCGAGGTGCAGGGGTCCTACAATGAGCAGTTCTTC. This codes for CASSREVQGSYNEQFF.

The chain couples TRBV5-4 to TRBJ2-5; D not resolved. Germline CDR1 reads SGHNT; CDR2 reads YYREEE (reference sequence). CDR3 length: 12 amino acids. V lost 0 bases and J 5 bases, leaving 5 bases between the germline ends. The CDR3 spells CASSLVAETQYF. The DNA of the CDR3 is TGTGCCAGCAGCTTGGTCGCGGAGACCCAGTACTTC.

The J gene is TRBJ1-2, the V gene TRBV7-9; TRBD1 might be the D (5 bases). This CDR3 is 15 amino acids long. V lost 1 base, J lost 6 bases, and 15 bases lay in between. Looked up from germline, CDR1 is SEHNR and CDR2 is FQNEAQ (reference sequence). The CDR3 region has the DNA TGTGCCAGCAGCTTAGAGAGGGGAGGGGCGGATGGCTACACCTTC. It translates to CASSLERGGADGYTF.

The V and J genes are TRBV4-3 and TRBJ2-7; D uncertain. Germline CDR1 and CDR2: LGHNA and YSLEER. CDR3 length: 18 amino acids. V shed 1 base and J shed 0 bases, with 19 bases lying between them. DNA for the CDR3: TGCGCCAGCAGCCAAGTCCTGGGATTGGGGAAGAGCTCCTACGAGCAGTACTTC. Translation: CASSQVLGLGKSSYEQYF.

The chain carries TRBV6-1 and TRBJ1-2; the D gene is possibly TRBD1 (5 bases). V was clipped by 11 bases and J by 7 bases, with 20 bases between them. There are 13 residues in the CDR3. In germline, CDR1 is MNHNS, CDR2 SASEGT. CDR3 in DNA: TGTGCCGTCGGGGCTCTAGACGGCGGTGGCTACACCTTC. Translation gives CAVGALDGGGYTF.

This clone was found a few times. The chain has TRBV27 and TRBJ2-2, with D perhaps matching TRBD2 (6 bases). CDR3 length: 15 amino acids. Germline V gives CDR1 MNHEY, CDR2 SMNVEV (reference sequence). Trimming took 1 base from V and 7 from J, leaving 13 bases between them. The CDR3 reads CASSLLEGQGGELFF. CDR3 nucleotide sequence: TGTGCCAGCAGTTTATTGGAGGGGCAGGGCGGGGAGCTGTTTTTT.

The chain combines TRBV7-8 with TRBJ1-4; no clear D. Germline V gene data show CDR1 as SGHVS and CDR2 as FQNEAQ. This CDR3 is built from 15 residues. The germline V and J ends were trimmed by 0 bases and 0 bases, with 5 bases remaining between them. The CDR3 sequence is CASSLAVSTNEKLFF. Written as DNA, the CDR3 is TGTGCCAGCAGCTTAGCGGTATCAACTAATGAAAAACTGTTTTTT.

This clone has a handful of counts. CDR3 sequence reads: CASSSDPTGENTEAFF. CDR3 DNA: TGTGCCAGTAGCTCCGACCCGACAGGGGAGAACACTGAAGCTTTCTTT. V and J are TRBV19 and TRBJ1-1; 8 nucleotides line up with TRBD1. CDR3 length equals 16 residues. The V segment lost 6 bases and the J segment 1 base; nucleotides outside the gene matches: 10. The germline V gene encodes CDR1 LNHDA and CDR2 SQIVND (reference sequence).

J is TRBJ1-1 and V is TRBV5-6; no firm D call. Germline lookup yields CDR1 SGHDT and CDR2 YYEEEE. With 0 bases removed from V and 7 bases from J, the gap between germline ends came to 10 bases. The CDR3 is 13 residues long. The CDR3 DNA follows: TGTGCCAGCAGCTTGGCCAACGGGCTTGAAGCTTTCTTT. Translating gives CASSLANGLEAFF.

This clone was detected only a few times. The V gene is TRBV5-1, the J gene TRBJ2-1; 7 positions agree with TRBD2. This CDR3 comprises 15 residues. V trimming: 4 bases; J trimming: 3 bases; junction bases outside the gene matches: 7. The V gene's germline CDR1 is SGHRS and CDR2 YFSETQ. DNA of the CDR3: TGCGCCAGCAGCGCTAACGGCGGGAGCTACAATGAGCAGTTCTTC. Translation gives CASSANGGSYNEQFF.

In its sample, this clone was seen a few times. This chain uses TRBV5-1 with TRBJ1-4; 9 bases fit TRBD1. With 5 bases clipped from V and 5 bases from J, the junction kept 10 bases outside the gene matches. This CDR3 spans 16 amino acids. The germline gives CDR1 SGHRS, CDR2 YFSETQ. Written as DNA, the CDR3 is TGCGCCAGCAGGGACGGGACAGGGCCTCCGAATGAAAAACTGTTTTTT. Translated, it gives CASRDGTGPPNEKLFF.

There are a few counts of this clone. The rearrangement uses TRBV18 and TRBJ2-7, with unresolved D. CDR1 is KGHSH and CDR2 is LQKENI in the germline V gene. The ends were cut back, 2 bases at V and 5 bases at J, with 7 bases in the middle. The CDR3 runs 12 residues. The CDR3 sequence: CASSPGLDEQYF. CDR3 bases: TGTGCCAGCTCACCAGGATTGGACGAGCAGTACTTC.

The chain's CDR3 is CASSQGPNYGYTF. As DNA, the CDR3 is TGCGCCAGCAGCCAAGGGCCTAACTATGGCTACACCTTC. The chain uses TRBV4-1 and TRBJ1-2; D call uncertain. This CDR3 is built from 13 residues. V lost 1 base, J lost 0 bases, and 3 bases lay in between. CDR1 is MGHRA and CDR2 is YSYEKL in the germline V gene.

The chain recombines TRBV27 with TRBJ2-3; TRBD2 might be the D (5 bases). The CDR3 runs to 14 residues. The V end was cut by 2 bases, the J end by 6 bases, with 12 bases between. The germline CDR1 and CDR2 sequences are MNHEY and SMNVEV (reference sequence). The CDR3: CASSLGSGSDTQYF. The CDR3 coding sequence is TGTGCCAGCAGTTTAGGGTCGGGATCGGATACGCAGTATTTT.

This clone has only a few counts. CDR3 in DNA: TGTGCCAGCCTAGATGGGAACACTGAAGCTTTCTTT. Its protein product is CASLDGNTEAFF. V is TRBV27 and J is TRBJ1-1; no clear D gene. There are 12 residues in the CDR3. Germline assignment: CDR1 MNHEY and CDR2 SMNVEV (reference sequence). V lost 8 bases to trimming and J lost 1 base, with 8 bases between them.

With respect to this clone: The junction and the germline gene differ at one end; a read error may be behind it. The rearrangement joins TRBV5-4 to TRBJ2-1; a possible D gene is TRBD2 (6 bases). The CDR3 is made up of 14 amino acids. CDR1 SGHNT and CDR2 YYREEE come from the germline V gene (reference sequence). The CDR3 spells CATTLEGSHNEQFF. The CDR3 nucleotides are TGTGCCACCACATTGGAGGGCTCCCACAATGAGCAGTTCTTC.

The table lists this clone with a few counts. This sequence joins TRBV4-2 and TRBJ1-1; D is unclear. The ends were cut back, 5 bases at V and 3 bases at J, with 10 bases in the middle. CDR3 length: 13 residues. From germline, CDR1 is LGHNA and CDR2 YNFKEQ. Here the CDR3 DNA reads TGTGCCAGCAGCGCCCTTCAGGACACTGAAGCTTTCTTT. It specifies CASSALQDTEAFF.

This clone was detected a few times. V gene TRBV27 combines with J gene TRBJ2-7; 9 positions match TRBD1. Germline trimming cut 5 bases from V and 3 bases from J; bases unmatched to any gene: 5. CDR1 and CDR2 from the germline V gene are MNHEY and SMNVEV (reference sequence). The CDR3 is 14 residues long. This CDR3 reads CASSPMDRGYEQYF. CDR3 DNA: TGTGCCAGCAGTCCGATGGACAGGGGCTACGAGCAGTACTTC.

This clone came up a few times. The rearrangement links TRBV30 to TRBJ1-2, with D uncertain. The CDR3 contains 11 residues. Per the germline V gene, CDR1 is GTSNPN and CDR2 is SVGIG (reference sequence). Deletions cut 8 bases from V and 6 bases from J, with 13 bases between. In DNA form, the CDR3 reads TGTGCCCGCGCCTCGTGGGATGGCTACACCTTC. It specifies CARASWDGYTF.

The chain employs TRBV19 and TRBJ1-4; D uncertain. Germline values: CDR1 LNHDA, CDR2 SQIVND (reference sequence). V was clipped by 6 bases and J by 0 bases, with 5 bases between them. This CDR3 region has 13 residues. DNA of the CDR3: TGTGCCAGTAGAGATACAACTAATGAAAAACTGTTTTTT. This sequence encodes CASRDTTNEKLFF.

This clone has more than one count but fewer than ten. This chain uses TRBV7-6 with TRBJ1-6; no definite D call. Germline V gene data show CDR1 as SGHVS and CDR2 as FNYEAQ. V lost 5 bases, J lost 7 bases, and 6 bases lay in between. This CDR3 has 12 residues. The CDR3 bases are TGTGCCAGCAGCGCCCCGAATTCACCCCTCCACTTT. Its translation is CASSAPNSPLHF.

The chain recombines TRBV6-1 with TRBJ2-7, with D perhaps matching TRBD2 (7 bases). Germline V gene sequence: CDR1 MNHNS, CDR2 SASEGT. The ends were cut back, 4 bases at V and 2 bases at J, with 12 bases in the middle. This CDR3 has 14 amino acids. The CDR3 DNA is TGTGCCAGCAGTGGCTGGGGGGGGCCCTACGAGCAGTACTTC. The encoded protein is CASSGWGGPYEQYF.

The CDR3 loop is CASSTTGYGNQPQHF. The CDR3 DNA reads TGTGCCAGTAGTACGACAGGGTACGGCAATCAGCCCCAGCATTTT. The chain links TRBV19 to TRBJ1-5; 7 positions match TRBD1. Trimming removed 4 bases from V and 2 bases from J; junction bases left unmatched: 5. From germline, CDR1 is LNHDA and CDR2 SQIVND (reference sequence). This CDR3 region has 15 residues.

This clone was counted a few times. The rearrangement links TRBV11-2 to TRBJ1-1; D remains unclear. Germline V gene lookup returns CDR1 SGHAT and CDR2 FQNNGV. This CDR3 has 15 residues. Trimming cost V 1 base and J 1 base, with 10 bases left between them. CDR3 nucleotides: TGTGCCAGCAGCTTAGCTGTCGCAGGGAACACTGAAGCTTTCTTT. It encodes CASSLAVAGNTEAFF.

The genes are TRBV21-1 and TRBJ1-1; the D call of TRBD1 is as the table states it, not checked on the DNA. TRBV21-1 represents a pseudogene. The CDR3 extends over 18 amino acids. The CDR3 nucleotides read TGTGCCAGCAGCCCCAGGGACAGGGGGCCAAGATCGAACACTGAAGCTTTCTTT. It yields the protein CASSPRDRGPRSNTEAFF.

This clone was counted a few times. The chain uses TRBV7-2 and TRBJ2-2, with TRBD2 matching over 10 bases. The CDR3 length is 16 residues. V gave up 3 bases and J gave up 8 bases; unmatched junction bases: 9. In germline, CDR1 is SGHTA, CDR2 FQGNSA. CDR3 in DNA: TGTGCCAGCAGCTTCCAGCGGGGGGGCGTGTCGGGGGAGCTGTTTTTT. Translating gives CASSFQRGGVSGELFF.

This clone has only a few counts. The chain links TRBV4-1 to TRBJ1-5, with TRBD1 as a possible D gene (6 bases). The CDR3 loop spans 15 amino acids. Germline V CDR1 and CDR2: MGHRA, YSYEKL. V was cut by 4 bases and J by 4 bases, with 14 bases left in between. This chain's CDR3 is CASSPGTRDNQPQHF. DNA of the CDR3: TGCGCCAGCAGCCCAGGGACAAGGGATAATCAGCCCCAGCATTTT.